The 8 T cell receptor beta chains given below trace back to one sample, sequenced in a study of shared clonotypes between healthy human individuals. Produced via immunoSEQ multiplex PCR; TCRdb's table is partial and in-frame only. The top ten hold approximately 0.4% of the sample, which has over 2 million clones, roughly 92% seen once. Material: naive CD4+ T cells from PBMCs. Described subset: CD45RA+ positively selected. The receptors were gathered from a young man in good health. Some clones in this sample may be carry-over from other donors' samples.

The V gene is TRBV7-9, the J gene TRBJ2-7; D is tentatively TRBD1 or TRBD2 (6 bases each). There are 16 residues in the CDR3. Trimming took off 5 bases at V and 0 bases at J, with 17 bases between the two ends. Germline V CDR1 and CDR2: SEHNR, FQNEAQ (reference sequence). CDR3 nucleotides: TGTGCCAGCAGCGGGGGACTGACAGGCAACTCCTACGAGCAGTACTTC. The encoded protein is CASSGGLTGNSYEQYF.

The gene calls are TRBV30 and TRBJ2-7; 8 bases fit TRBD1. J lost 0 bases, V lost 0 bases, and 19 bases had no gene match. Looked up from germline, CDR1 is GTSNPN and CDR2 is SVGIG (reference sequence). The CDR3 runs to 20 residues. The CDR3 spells CAWSVSNRLWTGNFSYEQYF. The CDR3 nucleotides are TGTGCCTGGAGTGTAAGTAATCGCCTGTGGACAGGGAACTTCTCCTACGAGCAGTACTTC.

Here the CDR3 DNA reads TGTGCCAGCAGTTCCTCCCTCCCCGAGAACCCCTACAATGAGCAGTTCTTC. It encodes CASSSSLPENPYNEQFF. This chain connects TRBV28 to TRBJ2-1; D is unclear. Germline lookup yields CDR1 MDHEN and CDR2 SYDVKM. V was shortened by 4 bases and J by 2 bases, with 18 bases between the two germline ends. This CDR3 region has 17 residues.

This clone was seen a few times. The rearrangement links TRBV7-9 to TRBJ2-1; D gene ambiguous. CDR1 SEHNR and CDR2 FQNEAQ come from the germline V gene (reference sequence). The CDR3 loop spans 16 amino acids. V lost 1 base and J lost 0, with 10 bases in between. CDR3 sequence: CASSLGVGSSYNEQFF. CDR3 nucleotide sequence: TGTGCCAGCAGCTTAGGGGTGGGCAGCTCCTACAATGAGCAGTTCTTC. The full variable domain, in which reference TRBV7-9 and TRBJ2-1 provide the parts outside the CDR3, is DTGVSQNPRHKITKRGQNVTFRCDPISEHNRLYWYRQTLGQGPEFLTYFQNEAQLEKSRLLSDRFSAERPKGSFSTLEIQRTEQGDSAMYLCASSLGVGSSYNEQFFGPGTRLTVL.

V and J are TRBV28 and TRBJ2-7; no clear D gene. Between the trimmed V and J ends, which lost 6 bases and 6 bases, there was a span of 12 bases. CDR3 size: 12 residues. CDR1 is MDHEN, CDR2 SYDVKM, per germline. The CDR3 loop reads CASRLIGREQYF. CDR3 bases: TGTGCCAGCAGGCTAATCGGGCGCGAGCAGTACTTC.

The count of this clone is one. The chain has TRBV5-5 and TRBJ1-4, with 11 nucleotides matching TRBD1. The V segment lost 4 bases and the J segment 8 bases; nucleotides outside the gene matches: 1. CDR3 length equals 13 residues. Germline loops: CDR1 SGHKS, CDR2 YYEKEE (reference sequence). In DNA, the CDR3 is TGTGCCAGCAGCGGGGACAGGGGGGAAAAACTGTTTTTT. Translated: CASSGDRGEKLFF.

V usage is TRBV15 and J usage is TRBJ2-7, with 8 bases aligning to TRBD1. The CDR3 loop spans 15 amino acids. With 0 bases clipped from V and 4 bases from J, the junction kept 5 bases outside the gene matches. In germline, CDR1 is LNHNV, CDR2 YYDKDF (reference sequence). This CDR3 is CATSRDRQGAYEQYF. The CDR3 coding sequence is TGTGCCACCAGCAGAGATCGCCAGGGGGCTTACGAGCAGTACTTC.

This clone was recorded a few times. The CDR3 reads CASSSGLAGWSGELFF. The CDR3 nucleotides read TGTGCCAGCAGCTCGGGACTAGCGGGATGGTCCGGGGAGCTGTTTTTT. The V gene is TRBV7-9, the J gene TRBJ2-2; 13 bases match TRBD2. The J segment lost 6 bases and the V segment lost 4 bases, leaving 5 bases of the junction unmatched. This CDR3 is 16 amino acids long. The germline V gene encodes CDR1 SEHNR and CDR2 FQNEAQ (reference sequence).